The source of this T cell receptor beta chain is a study of blood T cell repertoires in COVID-19. Germline trimming cut 1 base from V and 4 bases from J; bases unmatched to any gene: 6. The CDR3 runs 15 residues. From germline, CDR1 is SGHTS and CDR2 YDEGEE. The protocol was immunoSEQ multiplex PCR, while the TCRdb copy is restricted to in-frame clones and leaves out a portion. This sample has 150,000 to 200,000 clones, with 88% found just once. The V gene is TRBV5-8, the J gene TRBJ2-3; 7 bases line up with TRBD1. Sequencing was carried out using peripheral blood. This TCR was recovered from a human donor in a cohort sampled during active COVID-19. The CDR3 sequence: CASSLFRGRPDTQYF. CDR3 nucleotides: TGTGCCAGCAGCTTGTTCAGGGGGAGACCAGATACGCAGTATTTT.